This T cell receptor beta chain was documented in a study of T cell repertoires in cytomegalovirus infection. Study-level information: Evidence of both CMV infection and a matching HLA type came from public TCR beta signatures. Overall study results and limits: The ex vivo response showed dominance by HLA-C-restricted CMV-specific TCR beta clonotypes.

There are 16 residues in the CDR3. Germline CDR1 SGHRS, CDR2 YFSETQ. Trimming removed 0 bases from V and 0 bases from J, with 9 bases in between. TCRdb recomputed calls from the reads with MiXCR, one row per CDR3 protein. The sample lists roughly 200,000 distinct CDR3 sequences, roughly 15% occurring once. This clonotype has only a few counts. Antigen unknown. The rearrangement joins TRBV5-1 to TRBJ1-4; a weak D match, TRBD1 (5 bases). This TCR came from a human donor in good health (CMV status not recorded). Some clones in this sample may be carry-over from other donors' samples. Sequencing was performed on CD8+ T cells from PBMCs. This CDR3 reads CASSLERGATNEKLFF. The CDR3 coding sequence is TGCGCCAGCAGCTTGGAACGGGGGGCAACTAATGAAAAACTGTTTTTT.